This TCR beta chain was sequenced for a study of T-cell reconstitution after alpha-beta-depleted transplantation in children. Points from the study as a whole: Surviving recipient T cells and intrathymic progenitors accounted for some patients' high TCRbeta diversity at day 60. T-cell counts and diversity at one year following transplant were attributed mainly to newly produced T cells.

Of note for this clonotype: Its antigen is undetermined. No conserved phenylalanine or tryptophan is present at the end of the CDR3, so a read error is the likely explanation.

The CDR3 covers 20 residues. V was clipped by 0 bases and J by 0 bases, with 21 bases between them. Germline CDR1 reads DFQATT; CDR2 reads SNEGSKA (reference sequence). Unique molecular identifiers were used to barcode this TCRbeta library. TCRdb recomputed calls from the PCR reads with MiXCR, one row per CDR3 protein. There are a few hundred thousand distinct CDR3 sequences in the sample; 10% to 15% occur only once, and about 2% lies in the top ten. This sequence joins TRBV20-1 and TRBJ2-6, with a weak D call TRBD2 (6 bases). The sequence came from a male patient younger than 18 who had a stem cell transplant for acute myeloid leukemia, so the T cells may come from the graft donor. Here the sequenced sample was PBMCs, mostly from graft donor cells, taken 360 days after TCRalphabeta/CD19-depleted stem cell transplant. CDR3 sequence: CSARDPRPKGTFSGANVLTC. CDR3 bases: TGCAGTGCTAGAGATCCAAGACCCAAGGGGACTTTCTCTGGGGCCAACGTCCTGACTTGC.